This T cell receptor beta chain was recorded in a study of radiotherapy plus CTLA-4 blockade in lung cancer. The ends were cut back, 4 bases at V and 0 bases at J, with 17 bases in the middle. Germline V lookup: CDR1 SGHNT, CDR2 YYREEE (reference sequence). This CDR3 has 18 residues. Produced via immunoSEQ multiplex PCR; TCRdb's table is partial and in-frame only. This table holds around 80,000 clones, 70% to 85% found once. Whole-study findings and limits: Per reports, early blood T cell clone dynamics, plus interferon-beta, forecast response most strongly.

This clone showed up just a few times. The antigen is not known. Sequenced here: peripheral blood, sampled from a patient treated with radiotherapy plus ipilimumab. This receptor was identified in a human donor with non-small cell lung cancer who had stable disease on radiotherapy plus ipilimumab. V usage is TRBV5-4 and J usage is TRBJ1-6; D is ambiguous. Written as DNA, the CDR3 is TGTGCCAGCAGCCTCGGACGTCCCGGTGGCTCCTATAATTCACCCCTCCACTTT. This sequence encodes CASSLGRPGGSYNSPLHF.